The rows below give T cell receptor beta chains drawn from one sample of a study of regulatory T cells in long-lasting Graves disease. TCRdb itself ran the multiplex PCR reads through MiXCR, one entry per CDR3 protein. This repertoire shows fewer than 450,000 distinct CDR3 sequences, 15% found once; its top ten account for over 7%. Separately, the same data were catalogued under a study of T cells in Graves' hyperthyroidism and ophthalmopathy.

Specimen: peripheral blood mononuclear cells (PBMCs), collected at new diagnosis, from a patient treated with antithyroid drugs. The receptors stem from a woman in her thirties or forties with Graves disease. CDR3s include the opening cysteine and the closing phenylalanine or tryptophan. The order of the fields is clone size, D gene, V gene, J gene, CDR3 protein, CDR3 DNA. D genes are given only for firm matches. The size entry is marked missing in some rows and otherwise reads once, few, many or a size class.

few,-,TRBV19,TRBJ2-1,CASWSSYNEQFF,TGTGCCAGTTGGAGCTCCTACAATGAGCAGTTCTTC
many,-,TRBV30,TRBJ2-7,CAWSLVDYEQYF,TGTGCCTGGTCCCTAGTTGACTACGAGCAGTACTTC
few,TRBD2,TRBV24-1,TRBJ2-5,CATSDFPEGLAGELETQYF,TGTGCCACCAGTGATTTTCCGGAGGGACTAGCGGGAGAGCTGGAGACCCAGTACTTC
few,-,TRBV6-1,TRBJ2-1,CASRRTGDVSSYNEQFF,TGTGCCAGCAGACGAACCGGCGATGTAAGCTCCTACAATGAGCAGTTCTTC
-,-,TRBV7-2,TRBJ1-5,CASSPVQSNQPQHF,TGTGCCAGCAGCCCGGTCCAAAGCAATCAGCCCCAGCATTTT
few,TRBD2,TRBV7-9,TRBJ2-1,CASSLGTSLEQFF,TGTGCCAGCAGCTTAGGGACTAGCCTTGAGCAGTTCTTC
-,-,TRBV14,TRBJ2-1,CASSQETSYNEQFF,TGTGCCAGCAGCCAAGAAACTAGCTACAATGAGCAGTTCTTC
-,TRBD1,TRBV6-1,TRBJ2-6,CATQDRRYSGANVLTF,TGTGCCACCCAGGACAGGCGATACTCTGGGGCCAACGTCCTGACTTTC
-,-,TRBV5-4,TRBJ2-1,CASRAASVNEQFF,TGTGCCAGCAGGGCAGCTAGCGTCAATGAGCAGTTCTTC
-,-,TRBV7-8,TRBJ2-5,CASSLSNGGHETQYF,TGTGCCAGCAGCTTAAGCAACGGAGGGCATGAGACCCAGTACTTC
many,-,TRBV14,TRBJ1-1,CASSPRTSGTEAFF,TGTGCCAGCAGCCCCCGGACATCTGGCACTGAAGCTTTCTTT
many,-,TRBV11-2,TRBJ2-2,CASSLNPGHGELFF,TGTGCCAGCAGCTTAAATCCCGGGCACGGGGAGCTGTTTTTT
-,-,TRBV10-1,TRBJ2-2,CASSESGRGSLGTGELFF,TGCGCCAGCAGTGAGTCAGGCCGGGGGTCGCTGGGCACCGGGGAGCTGTTTTTT
many,-,TRBV28,TRBJ2-7,CASSQLRRTYEQYF,TGTGCCAGCAGTCAACTCCGGCGGACCTACGAGCAGTACTTC
many,TRBD2,TRBV20-1,TRBJ2-3,CSARGGLASTDTQYF,TGCAGTGCTAGAGGGGGACTAGCGAGCACAGATACGCAGTATTTT
few,TRBD2,TRBV11-2,TRBJ2-5,CASTLAGGVQETQYF,TGTGCCAGCACCCTTGCGGGAGGGGTCCAAGAGACCCAGTACTTC
-,TRBD2,TRBV12-5,TRBJ2-1,CASGSAGAEQFF,TGTGCTAGTGGTTCTGCGGGAGCTGAGCAGTTCTTC
many,-,TRBV11-3,TRBJ2-5,CASSLAGETQYF,TGTGCCAGCAGCTTGGCCGGAGAGACCCAGTACTTC
few,TRBD2,TRBV29-1,TRBJ2-7,CSVRTSGYEQYF,TGCAGCGTTCGGACTAGCGGATACGAGCAGTACTTC
many,TRBD2,TRBV30,TRBJ2-1,CSTGGRSEQFF,TGTAGCACTGGCGGGAGAAGTGAGCAGTTCTTC
few,TRBD2,TRBV18,TRBJ2-3,CASSPGTSGITTDTQYF,TGTGCCAGCTCCCCGGGGACTAGCGGGATTACCACAGATACGCAGTATTTT
many,-,TRBV11-1,TRBJ2-7,CASSLGDAGPYEQYF,TGTGCCAGCAGCTTAGGCGATGCTGGCCCCTACGAGCAGTACTTC
many,-,TRBV12-5,TRBJ2-7,CASGPGQGISYEQYF,TGTGCTAGTGGCCCGGGCCAGGGAATCTCCTACGAGCAGTACTTC
few,-,TRBV24-1,TRBJ2-7,CATSDRVGTSYEQYF,TGTGCCACCAGTGATCGAGTCGGGACTTCCTACGAGCAGTACTTC
many,-,TRBV7-8,TRBJ2-7,CASSLAFWVSGRKQGFYEQYF,TGTGCCAGCAGCTTAGCGTTCTGGGTTTCCGGCCGCAAGCAGGGGTTTTACGAGCAGTACTTC
many,-,TRBV7-8,TRBJ2-1,CASSLFGQGGNEQFF,TGTGCCAGCAGCTTATTCGGCCAGGGGGGTAATGAGCAGTTCTTC
many,-,TRBV5-1,TRBJ2-7,CASSLEVQGEQYF,TGCGCCAGCAGCTTGGAAGTTCAGGGGGAGCAGTACTTC